This record covers a single T cell receptor (beta chain). What it recognizes is unknown. The data were taken from a study of cytomegalovirus exposure and HLA in healthy donors. Primers: 60 Vbeta forward and 13 Jbeta reverse. Methods used by the authors: The count from a later analysis was some 80 million unique TCR beta chains, about 9.9 million of them shared. Some clones are missing from TCRdb's copy, which holds only in-frame ones; the method was immunoSEQ multiplex PCR. Clone size and V and J calls were adopted from that table, with D and trimming inferred from the DNA. Of around 140,000 clones in the sample, 82% were seen once. General study points: Most of the CMV-associated TCR beta chains (in a later analysis) appeared to be HLA-restricted. Roughly uniform depth of sequencing across donors was assumed in presence/absence analyses.

The sequence was obtained from a woman between 45 and 60 years old in good health and CMV-seropositive. The specimen was PBMCs.

CDR3 DNA sequence: TGTGCCAGCAGAAAAGACAGGGGGCTAACCTATGGCTACACCTTC. It yields the protein CASRKDRGLTYGYTF. The V gene is TRBV6-6, the J gene TRBJ1-2, with TRBD1 matching over 10 bases. The J segment lost 4 bases and the V segment lost 6 bases, leaving 8 bases of the junction unmatched. Germline loops: CDR1 MNHNY, CDR2 SVGAGI (reference sequence). The CDR3 has 15 amino acids.